The 18 T cell receptor beta chains given below trace back to one sample, sequenced in a study of cytomegalovirus exposure and HLA in healthy donors. PCR used 60 Vbeta primers and 13 Jbeta primers. Libraries were prepared by immunoSEQ multiplex PCR; TCRdb keeps only in-frame clonotypes and omits some of them. The data hold 150,000 to 200,000 clones, with approximately 82% observed a single time. The sample was PBMCs. These receptors were obtained from a male donor in good health and CMV-seronegative.

This rearrangement joins TRBV4-1 to TRBJ2-3, with TRBD1 matching 7 bases. Germline loops: CDR1 MGHRA, CDR2 YSYEKL. V shed 3 bases and J 0 bases; nucleotides not matched to a gene: 6. The CDR3 consists of 16 residues. The CDR3 nucleotides read TGCGCCAGCAGCCAGCAGGGGGTCGGGAGCACAGATACGCAGTATTTT. Amino acid sequence: CASSQQGVGSTDTQYF.

The chain uses TRBV10-1 and TRBJ2-3, with TRBD2 matching 8 bases. The germline V gene has CDR1 WNHNN and CDR2 SYGVQD (reference sequence). With 0 bases clipped from V and 6 bases from J, the junction kept 5 bases outside the gene matches. There are 15 residues in the CDR3. CDR3: CASSESRLAGDTQYF. The CDR3 region has the DNA TGCGCCAGCAGTGAGTCGAGGCTAGCGGGCGATACGCAGTATTTT.

The CDR3 coding sequence is TGTGCCAGTAGTACGATACTGATCCAGGGGGTGAGTTCACCCCTCCACTTT. This sequence encodes CASSTILIQGVSSPLHF. V gene TRBV19 combines with J gene TRBJ1-6; 7 positions agree with TRBD1. Germline V gives CDR1 LNHDA, CDR2 SQIVND (reference sequence). The CDR3 runs to 17 residues. The J segment lost 9 bases and the V segment lost 4 bases, leaving 15 bases of the junction unmatched. The full variable domain, completed using reference TRBV19 and TRBJ1-6, is DGGITQSPKYLFRKEGQNVTLSCEQNLNHDAMYWYRQDPGQGLRLIYYSQIVNDFQKGDIAEGYSVSREKKESFPLTVTSAQKNPTAFYLCASSTILIQGVSSPLHFGNGTRLTVT.

The gene calls are TRBV5-1 and TRBJ2-7; 10 bases match TRBD1. The CDR3 covers 12 residues. The V and J ends lost 3 bases and 6 bases, in that order; junction bases with no gene match: 0. The germline V gene encodes CDR1 SGHRS and CDR2 YFSETQ. The CDR3 protein is CASSWDRGEQYF. CDR3 bases: TGCGCCAGCAGCTGGGACAGGGGCGAGCAGTACTTC.

The rearrangement links TRBV28 to TRBJ1-6, with D maybe TRBD1 (5 bases). Germline V gene sequence: CDR1 MDHEN, CDR2 SYDVKM. V was pared by 3 bases and J by 7 bases, with 10 bases between. CDR3 size: 14 residues. CDR3 nucleotide sequence: TGTGCCAGCAGTTTGGGGGGAACGAATTCACCCCTCCACTTT. This gives the protein CASSLGGTNSPLHF.

In its sample, this clone was seen once. J is TRBJ1-2 and V is TRBV4-1; 7 positions agree with TRBD1. J was trimmed by 6 bases and V by 4 bases; bases with no gene match: 5. Germline V gene lookup returns CDR1 MGHRA and CDR2 YSYEKL. This CDR3 is 13 amino acids long. In DNA form, the CDR3 reads TGCGCCAGCAGCCTAGTCGACAGGGATGGCTACACCTTC. Translation: CASSLVDRDGYTF.

This CDR3 reads CAAYEGDRVTYEQYF. The CDR3 DNA is TGTGCCGCTTACGAGGGGGACAGGGTAACCTACGAGCAGTACTTC. The J gene is TRBJ2-5, the V gene TRBV2; 9 bases are a match to TRBD1. The closer fit of TRBJ2-7 to the DNA end suggests the J call may be wrong. The CDR3 has 15 residues. Looked up from germline, CDR1 is SNHLY and CDR2 is FYNNEI.

J is TRBJ1-2 and V is TRBV7-8; possibly TRBD1 for D (6 bases). V was shortened by 8 bases and J by 2 bases, with 15 bases between the two germline ends. Germline V gene sequence: CDR1 SGHVS, CDR2 FQNEAQ. The CDR3 has 14 residues. CDR3 sequence: CASSQGHRNYGYTF. The DNA for the CDR3 is TGTGCCAGCTCCCAGGGACACCGCAACTATGGCTACACCTTC.

V gene TRBV28 combines with J gene TRBJ2-7; tentatively, D is TRBD2 (5 bases). The length of the CDR3 is 13 residues. The V end lost 2 bases, the J end lost 4 bases, and 9 bases lay between the germline ends. Looked up from germline, CDR1 is MDHEN and CDR2 is SYDVKM. The CDR3 DNA reads as TGTGCCAGCAGTTTAGGGCAGCGGTACGAGCAGTACTTC. Translating gives CASSLGQRYEQYF.

The genes are TRBV7-6 and TRBJ2-1; 8 bases fit TRBD1. Germline loops: CDR1 SGHVS, CDR2 FNYEAQ. This CDR3 has 17 residues. J was trimmed by 6 bases and V by 5 bases; bases with no gene match: 15. In nucleotides, the CDR3 is TGTGCCAGCAGCACGATGGACAGGGCCCTACTACCCAATGAGCAGTTCTTC. Encoded protein: CASSTMDRALLPNEQFF.

The rearrangement joins TRBV6-6 to TRBJ1-5; D uncertain. The CDR3 is 15 amino acids. The V end lost 6 bases, the J end lost 2 bases, and 14 bases lay between the germline ends. The germline CDR1 and CDR2 sequences are MNHNY and SVGAGI (reference sequence). DNA of the CDR3: TGTGCCAGCAGCCCCTCGGGGTTACGCAATCAGCCCCAGCATTTT. Translation: CASSPSGLRNQPQHF.

This clone was seen only a few times. The rearrangement uses TRBV30 and TRBJ2-5, with TRBD1 identical over 7 bases. The germline V gene encodes CDR1 GTSNPN and CDR2 SVGIG (reference sequence). The CDR3 is 13 amino acids. V was pared by 8 bases and J by 1 base, with 7 bases of the junction left unmatched. Written as DNA, the CDR3 is TGTGCCGGCCACAGGGGACCCCAAGAGACCCAGTACTTC. This translates into CAGHRGPQETQYF. Filled out from reference TRBV30 and TRBJ2-5, the complete variable domain reads SQTIHQWPATLVQPVGSPLSLECTVEGTSNPNLYWYRQAAGRGLQLLFYSVGIGQISSEVPQNLSASRPQDRQFILSSKKLLLSDSGFYLCAGHRGPQETQYFGPGTRLLVL.

The rearrangement joins TRBV29-1 to TRBJ2-7; 11 bases are shared with TRBD2. V trimming: 1 base; J trimming: 3 bases; junction bases outside the gene matches: 5. This CDR3 contains 15 residues. Germline CDR1 and CDR2: SQVTM and ANQGSEA. The CDR3 coding sequence is TGCAGCGTTGAAGGGGGGACTAGCGGCTACTACGAGCAGTACTTC. Amino acid sequence: CSVEGGTSGYYEQYF.

The chain uses TRBV9 and TRBJ1-4, with D hard to call. V was trimmed by 4 bases and J by 0 bases, leaving 10 bases between them. Germline V lookup: CDR1 SGDLS, CDR2 YYNGEE. The CDR3 totals 15 residues. The CDR3 DNA is TGTGCCAGCAGCTCGACTTTAGCAACTAATGAAAAACTGTTTTTT. Translation: CASSSTLATNEKLFF.

The V gene is TRBV5-1, the J gene TRBJ2-2, with 10 bases aligning to TRBD1. V gave up 4 bases and J gave up 6 bases; unmatched junction bases: 3. Germline V CDR1 and CDR2: SGHRS, YFSETQ. CDR3 length equals 14 residues. The CDR3 protein is CASSVGQGAGELFF. In DNA, the CDR3 is TGCGCCAGCAGCGTCGGACAGGGGGCCGGGGAGCTGTTTTTT.

The rearrangement links TRBV19 to TRBJ2-7; tentative D call: TRBD1 (8 bases). The CDR3 is 15 residues long. Germline lookup yields CDR1 LNHDA and CDR2 SQIVND (reference sequence). V was shortened by 5 bases and J by 5 bases, with 19 bases between the two germline ends. The DNA of the CDR3 is TGTGCCAGTAGTGCAGGACAGGGAGGGTCCCACGAGCAGTACTTC. Its translation is CASSAGQGGSHEQYF.

The chain has TRBV10-3 and TRBJ2-1; TRBD1 is a possible D gene (6 bases). Germline lookup yields CDR1 ENHRY and CDR2 SYGVKD. CDR3 length: 15 residues. V lost 4 bases, J lost 10 bases, and 20 bases lay in between. CDR3 coding DNA: TGTGCCATCAGTGCACCGGGACAATTAGCATTGGAGCAGTTCTTC. Amino acid sequence: CAISAPGQLALEQFF.

The V and J genes are TRBV11-3 and TRBJ2-3, with TRBD2 matching 11 bases. The V gene's germline CDR1 is SGHNT and CDR2 YENEEA. This CDR3 is 16 amino acids long. V lost 3 bases, J lost 3 bases, and 5 bases stayed unmatched. CDR3 residues: CASSFGIAGGTDTQYF. CDR3 nucleotide sequence: TGTGCCAGCAGCTTCGGAATAGCGGGAGGGACAGATACGCAGTATTTT.